Sequencing of this T cell receptor (beta chain) was carried out in a study of cytomegalovirus exposure and HLA in healthy donors. At the level of the study: An early release of data contained approximately 80 million unique TCRs, which came from HLA-typed donors. Study-wide results and limits: A few CMV-associated chains proved CMV antigen-specific in vitro. In an earlier analysis, about 87% or about 30%: the productive usage of most TCR beta V segments. Across donors, sequencing depth was assumed by presence/absence analyses to be roughly uniform.

The PCR ran on 60 Vbeta and 13 Jbeta primers. Using immunoSEQ multiplex PCR, the repertoire was profiled, and TCRdb retains in-frame clones only, with some absent. In the table there are 110,000 to 150,000 clones, just under 85% of which are singletons. The germline CDR1 and CDR2 sequences are SGHAT and FQNNGV. This CDR3 comprises 14 residues. On this clone: Its specificity is not known.

The source of this sequence is a man between 40 and 49 years old in good health and CMV-seropositive. The source material was PBMCs. The rearrangement links TRBV11-2 to TRBJ2-5; TRBD2 matches at 8 bases. Gene TRBJ2-7 matches the end of the DNA better, so the J call may be wrong. The CDR3 DNA follows: TGTGCCAGCAGCTTGGGGACTAGATTCCACGAGCAGTACTTC. Protein: CASSLGTRFHEQYF.